One T cell receptor (beta chain) is described in this entry. There is no known antigen for this receptor. The sample holds no much larger clone one base away, and base qualities are not on file. The sample belongs to a study of T cells in localized non-small cell lung cancer (TCRdb year 2020). In the study overall: The study examined T cell repertoires in under 300 patients with early-stage NSCLC and compared tumors with uninvolved tumor-adjacent lungs. The cohort was made up of approximately 250 treatment-naive NSCLC patients whose localized lung tumors had been resected. NSCLC patients had a mean age of approximately 70 years, and about 140 were male and 85 to 110 female. Findings and caveats that apply to the study as a whole: Higher blood T cell density associated with longer overall survival, while higher adjacent-lung clonality associated with shorter survival. The highest T cell clonality was observed in uninvolved tumor-adjacent lung, where clonality exceeded that of tumor, suggesting that antigenic responses were more focused in uninvolved tumor-adjacent lung. Because multi-region tumor sequencing was not performed, intratumor heterogeneity could not be ruled out. Because the study design was exploratory, TCR variables were selected using unadjusted p-values without false-discovery rate correction. A median of 57 of the top 100 tumor clones turned up in the paired uninvolved adjacent lung, and 25 to 30 of those clones also ranked among the top 100 of that same adjacent lung.

At diagnosis, peripheral blood, uninvolved tumor-adjacent lung and tumor were collected and were preserved as a mix of fresh-frozen and FFPE material. For TCR repertoire profiling, blood samples were analyzed in the form of peripheral blood mononuclear cells. The immunoSEQ Assay was used to sequence TCR beta CDR3 regions from DNA. As for how the authors treated the data: T cell density was computed as TCR beta template counts normalized to usable DNA estimated by amplifying housekeeping genes. The preseqR package was used to estimate richness by extrapolating to 400,000 templates for PBMC samples and to 120,000 templates for tissue samples. Clonality was calculated as one minus Pielou's evenness. To identify tissue-enriched TCRs, differential abundance testing was run on productive amino-acid clonotypes with a minimum total count of 5 and an alpha of 0.1. Repertoire overlap between compartments was quantified with the Jaccard Index and Morisita Overlap Index. GLIPH grouped TCR beta CDR3s together with public tetramer-defined viral CDR3s, and a viral motif had to include at least three viral sequences and also show V-gene enrichment. TCRdb stores this immuneACCESS table with in-frame sequences only. Part of the clones is absent; in the studies checked, under half of the shortfall reflects unresolved V genes, and no reason is known for the rest. V and J calls and clone size follow that table, whereas D and trimming were derived from the DNA. This sample lists about 46,000 clones; about four fifths were detected once. The top ten constitute roughly 17% of the sample.

Germline trimming: 3 bases from V, 2 bases from J; junction bases outside gene matches: 10. The CDR3 runs 16 residues from the cysteine to the phenylalanine. Here the CDR3 DNA is all that survives: 48 bases in frame from base 1. The CDR1 and CDR2 encoded by the germline V gene (reference sequence) are MNHEY and SMNVEV. The source of this sequence is a man aged 40 to 75 with stage III lung adenocarcinoma. Here the chain combines TRBV27 and TRBJ2-7, with 7 bases matching TRBD2. The starting material was peripheral blood mononuclear cells, obtained before any cancer treatment. The DNA sequence is as follows: TGTGCCAGCAGTTTGGCTCGGACTAGTCCCACCTACGAGCAGTACTTC. Its protein reads: CASSLARTSPTYEQYF.